This T cell receptor beta chain was captured by sequencing in a study of T cell responses to AZD1222 COVID-19 vaccine (dated by TCRdb to the early 2020s). Background for the entire study: Because spike-specific TCR depth and breadth did not differ between the two schedules, AZD1222 recipients who got a second dose at roughly 4 weeks were pooled with those who got a second dose at roughly 12 weeks. Trial participants were enrolled into age subgroups of 18-55, 56-69 and 70-plus years, which contained approximately 150, 28 and 58 TCR-sequenced participants, respectively. TCR sequencing covered some 240 trial participants: 207 given two doses of AZD1222 and 26 given two doses of MenACWY control vaccine.

The full study reports these points: Spike-specific TCR breadth and depth rose significantly after two AZD1222 doses compared with day 0 and with MenACWY recipients. In the small 56-69-year group, the increase in depth fell short of significance, most likely because of low power. Epitopes outside the regions mutated in the B.1.351 and B.1.1.7 variants were reportedly recognized by nearly half of the unique spike-specific TCRs. The whole spike protein was spanned by vaccine-associated CD4 TCRs, and dominant responses were seen in regions 160-218 and 743-854. Participants were mostly white British, with more females than males. The authors suggested clonal diversity may have been underestimated. No day 14 peak-response samples were available, so repertoires were characterized only after the peak T cell response. Conclusions about previously exposed vaccinees are limited because only six or seven AZD1222 recipients were SARS-CoV-2 seropositive at baseline.

The CDR3 runs 15 residues from the cysteine to the phenylalanine. Left in the record is the CDR3 DNA by itself, 45 bases read in frame from the first base. The germline V gene supplies CDR1 KGHSH and CDR2 LQKENI. Relative to germline, V is 3 bases shorter and J is 1 base shorter, with 13 bases between their ends. The CDR3 regions of human TCRbeta chains were analyzed by immunosequencing. In the authors' own workflow: Repertoire TCRs were matched against a reference library of SARS-CoV-2-specific TCRs generated with the MIRA antigen-specificity platform. Breadth meant the fraction of unique TCRs that were SARS-CoV-2-associated, whereas depth meant the fraction of total T cells that were SARS-CoV-2-associated. Using the MIRA data, each spike-specific TCR was mapped to the spike region that the TCR reacts to and placed in a CD4 or CD8 class. Log10-transformed breadth and depth values were compared by one-way ANOVA with Sidak's multiple comparisons tests. Held by TCRdb, this immuneACCESS table contains in-frame sequences only and omits some clones. Under half of the omission traces to an unresolved V gene where checked; the cause of the rest is unknown. V and J calls and clone size are given by that table; D and trimming were obtained from the DNA. The sample table contains 90,000 to 130,000 clones; only one count was recorded for 80% to 85% of them. The leading ten clones occupy about 9.7% of the sample.

About this clone itself: The target of this receptor is not known. No much larger clone is present one base from it, and per-base qualities are unavailable.

In the paper's terms, the time point label means: baseline before first vaccination. Vaccinee samples were obtained from the UK trials COV001 and COV002, which included a single-blind randomized controlled phase 2/3 trial of AZD1222 (ChAdOx1 nCoV-19) in healthy adults. Trial participant PBMC samples were collected at day 0 and day 28 after the second dose for TCRbeta chain sequencing. The V and J genes are TRBV18 and TRBJ2-7, with an unclear D gene assignment. This clonotype was sampled from an adult in good health. This material consisted of peripheral blood, taken on day 0 of AZD1222 vaccination. The CDR3 region: CASSPLTAVSYEQYF. The nucleotide sequence reads TGTGCCAGCTCACCTTTGACGGCTGTATCCTACGAGCAGTACTTC.